By sample fraction, the clone carrying this T cell receptor (beta chain) is large. Its antigen is not identified. The data derive from a study of vaccination and CD4 T cells after COVID-19. Study-level background: The authors exposed cells to overlapping spike peptides derived from SARS-CoV-2, HCoV-NL63, HCoV-OC43 and HCoV-229E. General observations from the study: When vaccine-specific clones from convalescent patients were examined, 304 of 307 were spike mono-reactive.

CD4+ T cells that had been cultured provided DNA sequenced with the Oncomine TCR Beta short-read assay. TCRdb re-called the PCR reads with MiXCR, one entry per CDR3 protein. The sample holds about 7,600 distinct CDR3 sequences, 60% to 80% seen once. As for treatment: approximately 10-day PBMC culture with coronavirus spike peptide pools or control peptides (ViraFEST assay). Antigen-specific T cell expansion with peptide pools preceded TCR sequencing in the ViraFEST approach. It was with around 9.6 IU/ml IL-2 and approximately 10 ug/ml peptide pools that 2.2 million or so PBMCs per well were cultured. This TCR came from a human donor with COVID-19. The input for sequencing was cultured CD4+ T cells from blood, taken after SARS-CoV-2 vaccination.

The CDR3 loop is CSGRGQGNYGYTF. CDR3 coding DNA: TGCAGTGGGCGAGGACAGGGGAACTATGGCTACACCTTC. This chain connects TRBV20-1 to TRBJ1-2; TRBD1 matches 9 bases. The germline V gene has CDR1 DFQATT and CDR2 SNEGSKA (reference sequence). The CDR3 is made up of 13 amino acids. Unmatched junction bases numbered 5, after V lost 7 bases and J lost 2 bases.